This TCR beta chain is drawn from a study of T cell repertoires in aging, cancer and after chemotherapy. Study overall: Glioblastoma patients receiving temozolomide-based therapy gave paired samples before and after chemotherapy.

A mixed TRB-A/B primer pool amplified rearranged TRB by multiplex touch-down PCR. A single record per CDR3 protein comes from TCRdb applying MiXCR to the multiplex PCR reads. The repertoire holds 3,000 or so distinct CDR3 sequences, with 22% as singletons. TCR beta rearrangements were amplified from peripheral blood genomic DNA. V was shortened by 5 bases and J by 3 bases, with 17 bases between the two germline ends. There are 15 residues in the CDR3. Germline lookup yields CDR1 SEHNR and CDR2 FQNEAQ (reference sequence). This clonotype was recorded a few times. Input material: blood. The receptor was derived from a human donor with a solid tumor. The chain combines TRBV7-9 with TRBJ2-7, with unresolved D. CDR3 amino acids: CASSPQRLTNYEQYF. The CDR3 bases are TGTGCCAGCAGCCCCCAGAGGCTGACAAACTACGAGCAGTACTTC.